This T cell receptor beta chain was profiled in a study of immune evolution from preneoplasia to lung adenocarcinoma. General study findings and limits: Clonality was highest in normal lung, lower in later-stage lesions apparently. Normal lung had the highest top T cell clone frequencies.

The CDR3 contains 15 residues. J was trimmed by 11 bases and V by 1 base; bases with no gene match: 8. Germline CDR1 SGHRS, CDR2 YFSETQ. Patients had resection in Japan or China between about 2014 and 2018. Each case's diagnosis was confirmed by two pathologists on H&E. This clone has only one observation. Its antigen is not known. Sequenced by immunoSEQ multiplex PCR; TCRdb stores in-frame clones only, minus some. Among around 2,700 clones listed, roughly four fifths were seen once. The rearrangement joins TRBV5-1 to TRBJ2-5; TRBD2 matches at 13 bases. The origin of this receptor is a person between 65 and 80 years old with lung adenocarcinoma. Input material: FFPE adjacent normal lung tissue. The CDR3 spells CASSLTSGRADEQYF. The DNA for the CDR3 is TGCGCCAGCAGCTTGACTAGCGGGAGGGCCGATGAGCAGTACTTC.